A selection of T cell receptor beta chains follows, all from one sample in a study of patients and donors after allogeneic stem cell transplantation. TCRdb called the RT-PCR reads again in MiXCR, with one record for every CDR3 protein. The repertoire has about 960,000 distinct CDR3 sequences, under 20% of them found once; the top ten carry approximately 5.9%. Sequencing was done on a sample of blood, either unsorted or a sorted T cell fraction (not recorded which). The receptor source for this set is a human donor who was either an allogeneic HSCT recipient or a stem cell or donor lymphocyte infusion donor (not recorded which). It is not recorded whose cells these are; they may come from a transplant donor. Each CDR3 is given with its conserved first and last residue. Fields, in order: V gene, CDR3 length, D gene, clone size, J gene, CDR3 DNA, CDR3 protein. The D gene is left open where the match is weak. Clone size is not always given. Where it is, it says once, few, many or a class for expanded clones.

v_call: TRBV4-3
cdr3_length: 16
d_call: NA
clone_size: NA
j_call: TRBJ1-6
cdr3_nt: TGCGCCAGCAGCCCCGAGAGTGACATTAATAATTCACCCCTCCACTTT
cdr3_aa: CASSPESDINNSPLHF

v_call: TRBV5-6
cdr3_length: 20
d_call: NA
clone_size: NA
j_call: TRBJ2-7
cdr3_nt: TGTGCCAGCAGCGGACGAACAAGAGGGGACAGAGCGGGGGCCTCCTACGAGCAGTACTTC
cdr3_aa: CASSGRTRGDRAGASYEQYF

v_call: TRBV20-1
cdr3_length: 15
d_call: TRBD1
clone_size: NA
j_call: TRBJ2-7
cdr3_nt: TGCAGTGCTTCCTACACCGGGACAGGGGTCAGCGAGCAGTACTTC
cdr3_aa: CSASYTGTGVSEQYF

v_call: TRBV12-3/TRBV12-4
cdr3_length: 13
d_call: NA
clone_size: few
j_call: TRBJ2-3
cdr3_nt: TGTGCCAGCAGTGCCCAATACACAGATACGCAGTATTTT
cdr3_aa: CASSAQYTDTQYF

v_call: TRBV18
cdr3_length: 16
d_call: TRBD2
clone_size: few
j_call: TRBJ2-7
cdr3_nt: TGTGCCAGCTCACCACCCGGACTAGCGGGCTCCTACGAGCAGTACTTC
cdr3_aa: CASSPPGLAGSYEQYF

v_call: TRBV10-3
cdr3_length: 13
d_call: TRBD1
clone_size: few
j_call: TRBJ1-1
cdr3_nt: TGTGCCATCAGTGCAGGGGGGGGGACTGAAGCTTTCTTT
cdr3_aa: CAISAGGGTEAFF

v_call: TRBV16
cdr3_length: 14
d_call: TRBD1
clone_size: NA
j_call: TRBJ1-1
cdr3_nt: TGTGCCAGCAGCCAGTGGACAGGGGACACTGAAGCTTTCTTT
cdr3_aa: CASSQWTGDTEAFF

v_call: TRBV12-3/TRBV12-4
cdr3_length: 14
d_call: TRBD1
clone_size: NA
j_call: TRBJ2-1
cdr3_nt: TGTGCCAGCAGCCCGGGACAGACTTGGGATGAGCAGTTCTTC
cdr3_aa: CASSPGQTWDEQFF

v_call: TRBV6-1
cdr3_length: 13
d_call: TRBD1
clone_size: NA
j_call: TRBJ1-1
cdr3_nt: TGTGCCAGCACAAGGGGGCGGCTCACTGAAGCTTTCTTT
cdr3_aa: CASTRGRLTEAFF

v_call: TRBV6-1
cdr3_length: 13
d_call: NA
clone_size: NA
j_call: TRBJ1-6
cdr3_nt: TGTGCCAGCAGCGACAGGTTAAAGTCGCCCCTCCACTTT
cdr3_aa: CASSDRLKSPLHF

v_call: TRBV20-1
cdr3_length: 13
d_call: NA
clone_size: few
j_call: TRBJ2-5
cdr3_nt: TGCAGTGCCACGAGACTAGTGAGGGAGACCCAGTACTTC
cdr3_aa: CSATRLVRETQYF

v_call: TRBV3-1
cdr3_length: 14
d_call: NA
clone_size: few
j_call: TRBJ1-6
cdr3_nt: TGTGCCAGCAGCCAAGATAAGGGCGCAGCGGCCCTCCACTTT
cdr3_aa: CASSQDKGAAALHF

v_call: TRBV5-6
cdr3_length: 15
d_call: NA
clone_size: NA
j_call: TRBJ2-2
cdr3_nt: TGTGCCAGCAGCCGGAGACAAACGAACACCGGGGAGCTGTTTTTT
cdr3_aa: CASSRRQTNTGELFF

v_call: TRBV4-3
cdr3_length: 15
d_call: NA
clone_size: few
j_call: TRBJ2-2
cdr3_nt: TGCGCCAGCAGCCAAGTTACCACCCACACCGGGGAGCTGTTTTTT
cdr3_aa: CASSQVTTHTGELFF

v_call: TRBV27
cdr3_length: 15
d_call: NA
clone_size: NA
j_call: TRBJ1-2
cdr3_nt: TGTGCCAGCAGGGGGAAGGGGGAGCTTGGCTATGGCTACACCTTC
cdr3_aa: CASRGKGELGYGYTF

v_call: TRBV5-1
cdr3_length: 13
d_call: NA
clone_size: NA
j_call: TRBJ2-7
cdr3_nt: TGCGCCAGCAGCTCGCTATCATACCTCGAGCAGTACTTC
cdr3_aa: CASSSLSYLEQYF

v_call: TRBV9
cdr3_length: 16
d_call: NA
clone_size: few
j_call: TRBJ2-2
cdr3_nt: TGTGCCAGCAGCCCACGGCCACCGAGCTACACCGGGGAGCTGTTTTTT
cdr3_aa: CASSPRPPSYTGELFF

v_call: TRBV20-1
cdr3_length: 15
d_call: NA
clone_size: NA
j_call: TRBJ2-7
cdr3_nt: TGCAGTGCTAGCCCCATGGGGCGGCGTGACTACGAGCAGTACTTC
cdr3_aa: CSASPMGRRDYEQYF

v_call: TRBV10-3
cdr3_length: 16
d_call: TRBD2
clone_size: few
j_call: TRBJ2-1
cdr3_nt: TGTGCCATCAGTGACGTGGGGCGGGGGGACCCCAATGAGCAGTTCTTC
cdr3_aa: CAISDVGRGDPNEQFF

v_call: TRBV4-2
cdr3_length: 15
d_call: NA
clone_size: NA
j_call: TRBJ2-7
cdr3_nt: TGTGCCAGCAGCCACGTCGACAGCCCAACTTACGAGCAGTACTTC
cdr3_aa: CASSHVDSPTYEQYF

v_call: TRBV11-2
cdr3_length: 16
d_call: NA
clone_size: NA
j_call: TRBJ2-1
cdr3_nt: TGTGCCAGCAGTCCCAATCTAGCGCCCCAACGGGGTGAGCAGTTCTTC
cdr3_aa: CASSPNLAPQRGEQFF

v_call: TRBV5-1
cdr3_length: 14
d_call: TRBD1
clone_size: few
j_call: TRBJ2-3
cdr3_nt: TGCGCCAGCAGCTTAGACAGGGTGGCAGATACGCAGTATTTT
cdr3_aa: CASSLDRVADTQYF

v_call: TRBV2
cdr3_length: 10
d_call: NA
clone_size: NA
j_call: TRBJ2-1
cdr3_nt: TGTGCCAGCAGGGGCGTATGGCAGTTCTTC
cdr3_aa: CASRGVWQFF

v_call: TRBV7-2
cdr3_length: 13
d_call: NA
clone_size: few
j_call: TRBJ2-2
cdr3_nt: TGTGCCTCCAGAGGAAGGGTAACCGGGGAGCTGTTTTTT
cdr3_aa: CASRGRVTGELFF

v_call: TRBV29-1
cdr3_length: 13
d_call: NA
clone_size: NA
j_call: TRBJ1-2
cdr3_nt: TGCAGCGACCTTGACAGGCTTAACTATGGCTACACCTTC
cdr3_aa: CSDLDRLNYGYTF

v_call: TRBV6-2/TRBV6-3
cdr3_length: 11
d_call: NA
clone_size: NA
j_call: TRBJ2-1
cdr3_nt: TGTGCCAGCCGCTTCATTAATGAGCAGTTCTTC
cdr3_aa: CASRFINEQFF

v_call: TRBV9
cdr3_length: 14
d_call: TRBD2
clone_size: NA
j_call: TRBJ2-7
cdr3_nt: TGTGCCAGCAGCGGGACTAGCGGTGACTACGAGCAGTACTTC
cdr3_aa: CASSGTSGDYEQYF

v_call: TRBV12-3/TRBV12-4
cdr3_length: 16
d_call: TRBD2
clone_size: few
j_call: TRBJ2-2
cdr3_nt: TGTGCCAGCAGTTCCCCGAGCGGGAGGGTTGGCGGGGAGCTGTTTTTT
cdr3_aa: CASSSPSGRVGGELFF

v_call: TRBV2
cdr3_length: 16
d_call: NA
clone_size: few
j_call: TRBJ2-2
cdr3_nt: TGTGCCAGCAGTAACCCCCTCCGTCAGTCTTCCCGGGAGCTGTTTTTT
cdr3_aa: CASSNPLRQSSRELFF

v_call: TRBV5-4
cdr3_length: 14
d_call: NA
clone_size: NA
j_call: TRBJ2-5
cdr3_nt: TGTGCCAGCAGCTCCCGGCTGAACCAAGAGACCCAGTACTTC
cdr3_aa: CASSSRLNQETQYF

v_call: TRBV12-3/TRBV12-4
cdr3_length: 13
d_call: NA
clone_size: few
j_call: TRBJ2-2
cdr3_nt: TGTGCCAGCAGTTTTAAGGTTCCCGGGGAGCTGTTTTTT
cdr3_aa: CASSFKVPGELFF

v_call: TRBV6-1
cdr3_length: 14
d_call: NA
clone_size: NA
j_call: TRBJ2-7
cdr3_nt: TGTGCCAGCAGTGAAGGTACATACCTCTACGAGCAGTACTTC
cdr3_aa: CASSEGTYLYEQYF

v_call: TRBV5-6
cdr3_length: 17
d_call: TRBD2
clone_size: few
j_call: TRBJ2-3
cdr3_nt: TGTGCCAGCAGCCTACCCCATAGCGGGAGAAGGACAGATACGCAGTATTTT
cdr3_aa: CASSLPHSGRRTDTQYF

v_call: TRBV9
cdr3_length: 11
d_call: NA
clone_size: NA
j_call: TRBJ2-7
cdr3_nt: TGTGCCAGCAGCGTAGATCGCGAGCAGTACTTC
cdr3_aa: CASSVDREQYF

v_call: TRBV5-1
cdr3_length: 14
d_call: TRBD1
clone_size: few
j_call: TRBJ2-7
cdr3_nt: TGCGCCAGCAGCTTGGAGGACAGGTCAAGGGAGCAGTACTTC
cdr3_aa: CASSLEDRSREQYF

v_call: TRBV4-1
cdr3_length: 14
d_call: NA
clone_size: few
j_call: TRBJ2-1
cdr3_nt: TGCGCCAGCAGCCAAGGCCCGCCCTACAATGAGCAGTTCTTC
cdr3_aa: CASSQGPPYNEQFF

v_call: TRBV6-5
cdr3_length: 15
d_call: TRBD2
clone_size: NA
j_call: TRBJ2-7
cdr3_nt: TGTGCCAGCAGTTACCGGCCCGAGGGAGGGTACGAGCAGTACTTC
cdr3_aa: CASSYRPEGGYEQYF

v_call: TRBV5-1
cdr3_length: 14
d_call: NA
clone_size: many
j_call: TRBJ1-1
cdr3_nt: TGCGCCAGCAGCGGCGGGCTGATGAACACTGAAGCTTTCTTT
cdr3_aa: CASSGGLMNTEAFF

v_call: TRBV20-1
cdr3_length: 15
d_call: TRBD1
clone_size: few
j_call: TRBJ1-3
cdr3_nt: TGCAGTGCTAGGCCAGGGGGAAGCGGTGGAAACACCATATATTTT
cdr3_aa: CSARPGGSGGNTIYF

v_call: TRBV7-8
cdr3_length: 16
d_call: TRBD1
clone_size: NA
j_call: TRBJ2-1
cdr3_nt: TGTGCCAGCAGCTTAGTGGGGACAGGGGGCCTCAATGAGCAGTTCTTC
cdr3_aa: CASSLVGTGGLNEQFF

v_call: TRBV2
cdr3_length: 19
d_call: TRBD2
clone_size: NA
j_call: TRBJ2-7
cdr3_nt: TGTGCCAGCAGTGGTCCCGGGACAGGGACTAGCGGGACCCCCTACGAGCAGTACTTC
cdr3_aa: CASSGPGTGTSGTPYEQYF

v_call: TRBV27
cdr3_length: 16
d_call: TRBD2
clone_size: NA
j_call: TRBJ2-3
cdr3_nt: TGTGCCAGCAGTCCTATACTAGCGGGGGGGCTTGATACGCAGTATTTT
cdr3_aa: CASSPILAGGLDTQYF